The sequence of this T cell receptor (beta chain) was determined in a study of blood T cells in healthy people across ages. Primers used in a second PCR of roughly 6 to 11 cycles were a sample-barcoded 5' primer and a J-beta primer mix. TCRdb re-called the 5' RACE reads through MiXCR, storing one row per CDR3 protein. The sample carries hundreds of thousands of distinct CDR3 sequences, 56% recorded once. There are 13 residues in the CDR3. Trimming removed 6 bases at V and 7 bases at J, with 15 bases between. Germline lookup yields CDR1 MNHNS and CDR2 SASEGT. The sequencing input was blood. The chain uses TRBV6-1 and TRBJ1-2; D remains unclear. This receptor was obtained from a man aged 40-50 years in good health. The chain's CDR3 is CASSGSVVGGYTF. The CDR3 bases are TGTGCCAGCAGCGGGAGCGTAGTCGGTGGCTACACCTTC.